This T cell receptor beta chain was found in a study of identical twins. Findings and caveats of the study: The conclusions drew on cross-sectional statistical analysis instead of tracking the same donors. Cord blood's abundant beta clonotypes had fewer insertions, unlike memory repertoires.

This clonotype was seen repeatedly, ten times or more. The antigen remains undetermined. TCRdb processed the 5' RACE reads anew with MiXCR; each CDR3 protein has one entry. The sample includes around 1.7 million distinct CDR3 sequences, 25% to 35% seen only once; the top ten take around 0.3%. The CDR3 spans 15 residues. The germline V gene has CDR1 SGHRS and CDR2 YFSETQ. With 0 bases removed from V and 8 bases from J, the gap between germline ends came to 17 bases. What was sequenced was cord blood. The chain recombines TRBV5-1 with TRBJ2-5; D gene uncertain. The source of this sequence is a newborn girl in good health. The CDR3 region is CASSLDPGSKRTQYF. The CDR3 DNA reads TGCGCCAGCAGCTTGGATCCGGGTTCCAAGAGAACCCAGTACTTC.